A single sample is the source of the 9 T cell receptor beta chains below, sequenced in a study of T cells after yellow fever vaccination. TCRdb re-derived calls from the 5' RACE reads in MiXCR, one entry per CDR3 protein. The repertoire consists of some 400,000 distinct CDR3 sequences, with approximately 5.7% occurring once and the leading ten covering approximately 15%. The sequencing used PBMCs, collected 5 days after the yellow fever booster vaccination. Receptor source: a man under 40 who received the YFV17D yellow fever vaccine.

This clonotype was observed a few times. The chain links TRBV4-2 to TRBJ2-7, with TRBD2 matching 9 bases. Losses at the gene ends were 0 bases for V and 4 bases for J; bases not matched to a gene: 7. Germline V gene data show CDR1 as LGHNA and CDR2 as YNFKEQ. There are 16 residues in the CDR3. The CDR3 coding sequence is TGTGCCAGCAGCCAAGAAGGGAGCGGGAGGTGGTACGAGCAGTACTTC. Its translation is CASSQEGSGRWYEQYF.

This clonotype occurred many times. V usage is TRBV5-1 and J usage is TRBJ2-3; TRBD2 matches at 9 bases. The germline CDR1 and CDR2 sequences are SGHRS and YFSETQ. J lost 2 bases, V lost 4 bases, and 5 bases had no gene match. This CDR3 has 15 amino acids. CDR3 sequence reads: CASSLSGRTTDTQYF. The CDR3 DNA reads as TGCGCCAGCAGCCTTAGCGGGAGAACCACAGATACGCAGTATTTT.

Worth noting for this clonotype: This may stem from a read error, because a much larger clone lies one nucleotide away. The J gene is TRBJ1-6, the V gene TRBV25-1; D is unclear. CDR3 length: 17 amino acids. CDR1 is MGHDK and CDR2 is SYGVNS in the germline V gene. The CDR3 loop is CASSEGYRSSYSSPLHF. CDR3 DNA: TGTGCCAGCAGTGAAGGGTACCGCAGCTCCTATAGTTCACCCCTCCACTTT. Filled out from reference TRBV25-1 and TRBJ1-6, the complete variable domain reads EADIYQTPRYLVIGTGKKITLECSQTMGHDKMYWYQQDPGMELHLIHYSYGVNSTEKGDLSSESTVSRIRTEHFPLTLESARPSHTSQYLCASSEGYRSSYSSPLHFGNGTRLTVT.

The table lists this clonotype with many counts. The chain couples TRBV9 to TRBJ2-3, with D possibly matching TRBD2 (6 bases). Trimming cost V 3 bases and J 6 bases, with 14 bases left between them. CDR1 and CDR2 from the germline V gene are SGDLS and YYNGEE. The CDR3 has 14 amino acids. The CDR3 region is CASSEGLKGDTQYF. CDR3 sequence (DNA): TGTGCCAGCAGCGAGGGACTTAAGGGGGATACGCAGTATTTT.

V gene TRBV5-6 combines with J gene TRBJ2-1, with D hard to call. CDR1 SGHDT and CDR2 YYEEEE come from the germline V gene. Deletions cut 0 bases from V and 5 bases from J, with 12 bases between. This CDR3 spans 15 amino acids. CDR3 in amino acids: CASSLGGSKDNEQFF. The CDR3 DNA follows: TGTGCCAGCAGCTTGGGAGGTTCTAAGGACAATGAGCAGTTCTTC.

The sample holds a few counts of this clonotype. The CDR3 here is CSASTRSQETQYF. CDR3 nucleotides: TGCAGTGCTAGTACCCGGAGCCAAGAGACCCAGTACTTC. The chain carries TRBV20-1 and TRBJ2-5; D is unclear. The CDR3 totals 13 residues. Germline V gives CDR1 DFQATT, CDR2 SNEGSKA (reference sequence). The V gene lost 3 bases and the J gene lost 1 base, with 9 bases spanning the gap.

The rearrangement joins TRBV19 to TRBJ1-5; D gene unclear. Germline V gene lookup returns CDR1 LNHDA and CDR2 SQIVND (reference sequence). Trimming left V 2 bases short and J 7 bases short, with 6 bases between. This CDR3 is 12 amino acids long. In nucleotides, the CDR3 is TGTGCCAGTAGTATACCTACACAGCCCCAGCATTTT. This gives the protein CASSIPTQPQHF.

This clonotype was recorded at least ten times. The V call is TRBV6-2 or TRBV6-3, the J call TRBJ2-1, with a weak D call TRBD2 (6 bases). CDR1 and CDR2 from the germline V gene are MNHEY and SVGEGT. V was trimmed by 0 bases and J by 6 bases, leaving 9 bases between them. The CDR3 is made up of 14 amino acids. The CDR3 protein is CASSYSGGPNEQFF. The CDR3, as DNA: TGTGCCAGCAGTTACTCGGGAGGCCCCAATGAGCAGTTCTTC.

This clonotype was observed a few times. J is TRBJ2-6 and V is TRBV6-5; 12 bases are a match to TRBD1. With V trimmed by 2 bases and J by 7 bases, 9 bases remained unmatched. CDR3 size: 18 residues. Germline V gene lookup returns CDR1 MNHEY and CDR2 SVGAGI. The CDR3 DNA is TGTGCCAGCAGTTACCTGGGGACAGGGGGCGCAGGAGCCAACGTCCTGACTTTC. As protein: CASSYLGTGGAGANVLTF.